The 8 T cell receptor beta chains reported below all come from one sample, sequenced in a study of sequential checkpoint blockade in melanoma. Specified treatment: randomized to nivolumab then ipilimumab (arm A) or the reverse (arm B). Sequenced by immunoSEQ multiplex PCR; TCRdb stores in-frame clones only, minus some. The sample carries under 25,000 clones, around two thirds recorded once. Material: CD8+ T cells sorted from blood (inferred from file names), obtained from a patient given nivolumab and ipilimumab in sequence. The source of these receptors is a human donor with melanoma.

This clone is termed medium-sized. The rearrangement joins TRBV9 to TRBJ2-7, with 9 nucleotides matching TRBD2. Germline V lookup: CDR1 SGDLS, CDR2 YYNGEE. The CDR3 is made up of 12 amino acids. J lost 10 bases, V lost 0 bases, and 2 bases had no gene match. CDR3 region: CASSVGTSDQYF. For the CDR3, the DNA is TGTGCCAGCAGCGTAGGGACTAGCGACCAGTACTTC. Full variable domain (rest looked up from reference TRBV9 and TRBJ2-7): DSGVTQTPKHLITATGQRVTLRCSPRSGDLSVYWYQQSLDQGLQFLIQYYNGEERAKGNILERFSAQQFPDLHSELNLSSLELGDSALYFCASSVGTSDQYFGPGTRLTVT.

V usage is TRBV29-1 and J usage is TRBJ2-3; TRBD2 agrees at 7 bases. CDR3 length: 15 amino acids. From germline, CDR1 is SQVTM and CDR2 ANQGSEA. The V and J ends lost 8 bases and 0 bases, in that order; junction bases with no gene match: 11. CDR3 sequence: CSHSGGIASTDTQYF. Written as DNA, the CDR3 is TGCAGCCACTCCGGGGGGATCGCTAGCACAGATACGCAGTATTTT.

This sequence joins TRBV18 and TRBJ2-1; TRBD1 agrees at 7 bases. V lost 3 bases and J lost 2; bases outside the gene matches: 4. Germline V gene sequence: CDR1 KGHSH, CDR2 LQKENI. The CDR3 loop spans 15 amino acids. The CDR3 sequence: CASSPWDSAYNEQFF. The CDR3 DNA follows: TGTGCCAGCTCACCCTGGGACAGCGCCTACAATGAGCAGTTCTTC.

CDR3 nucleotides: TGTGCCAGCAGCTTATTTTCCGGACTAGCGGGAGGGAGCTCCTACGAGCAGTACTTC. It encodes CASSLFSGLAGGSSYEQYF. The chain links TRBV7-2 to TRBJ2-5; 15 nucleotides line up with TRBD2. TRBJ2-7 explains the end of the DNA better; the J call may be wrong. The CDR3 contains 19 residues. Germline CDR1 and CDR2: SGHTA and FQGNSA.

V gene TRBV29-1 combines with J gene TRBJ2-1, with 7 bases matching TRBD2. J lost 0 bases, V lost 8 bases, and 7 bases had no gene match. Germline loops: CDR1 SQVTM, CDR2 ANQGSEA. This CDR3 spans 14 amino acids. The CDR3 nucleotides are TGCAGCCTTTCCGGGGGGAGCTCCTACAATGAGCAGTTCTTC. Translation gives CSLSGGSSYNEQFF.

The J gene is TRBJ2-7, the V gene TRBV27; TRBD2 matches 7 bases. This CDR3 spans 13 amino acids. CDR1 MNHEY and CDR2 SMNVEV come from the germline V gene (reference sequence). The J segment lost 2 bases and the V segment lost 5 bases, leaving 3 bases of the junction unmatched. The chain's CDR3 is CASSLTSAYEQYF. DNA for the CDR3: TGTGCCAGCAGTCTAACTAGCGCCTACGAGCAGTACTTC.

The V call is TRBV7-9, the J call TRBJ1-2, with a tentative D call TRBD1 (5 bases). This CDR3 region has 16 residues. The germline V gene has CDR1 SEHNR and CDR2 FQNEAQ (reference sequence). Trimming shortened V by 8 bases and J by 7 bases, and 26 bases separated the two germline ends. This CDR3 is CASHDISGPEGAGYTF. The CDR3 region has the DNA TGTGCCAGCCATGATATCTCCGGGCCAGAAGGGGCTGGCTACACCTTC.

The chain carries TRBV5-1 and TRBJ2-7, with D perhaps TRBD1 (5 bases). CDR1 is SGHRS, CDR2 YFSETQ, per germline. Trimming shortened V by 3 bases and J by 3 bases, and 10 bases separated the two germline ends. The CDR3 contains 13 residues. CDR3 amino acids: CASSSTGNYEQYF. The CDR3 DNA is TGCGCCAGCAGCTCAACAGGTAACTACGAGCAGTACTTC.